This T cell receptor (beta chain) was recovered during a study of esophageal squamous cell carcinoma under preoperative chemotherapy. TCRdb itself ran the PCR reads through MiXCR, one entry per CDR3 protein. In the table there are about 18,000 distinct CDR3 sequences, around 42% of which are singletons. Study-level points and caveats: Peripheral T cells migrating into the tumor appeared to partly supply post-treatment tumor-infiltrating lymphocytes.

Worth noting for this clonotype: Its matching antigen is unknown. The junction shows a germline mismatch at one end, possibly a read error.

Time point here: after preoperative PTX-NDP chemotherapy. The CDR3 is 12 amino acids. The sample was taken from a patient given preoperative chemotherapy. The source of this sequence is a human donor with esophageal squamous cell carcinoma. The donor label of this sample is uncertain. V gene TRBV12-3 or TRBV12-4 combines with J gene TRBJ2-3, with no clear D. Written as DNA, the CDR3 is TGTGCCAGCAGTTTAGGGCCCGATGCGCAGTTTTTT. Protein product: CASSLGPDAQFF.